This T cell receptor beta chain stems from a study of blood T cells in healthy people across ages. A second PCR, run for roughly 7 to 11 cycles, used a sample-barcoded 5' primer plus a J-beta primer mix. TCRdb re-called the 5' RACE reads with MiXCR, one entry per CDR3 protein. The repertoire holds more than 650,000 distinct CDR3 sequences, with about 53% as singletons. Trimming at V came to 4 bases and at J to 5 bases, leaving 12 bases not matched to a gene. This CDR3 is built from 16 residues. Germline CDR1 and CDR2: SGHRS and YFSETQ. The genes are TRBV5-1 and TRBJ2-1; 7 bases map to TRBD2. This clonotype was sampled from an elderly man in good health. The specimen sequenced was blood. The CDR3 sequence is CASSPRGLEANNEQFF. DNA for the CDR3: TGCGCCAGCAGCCCTCGCGGACTAGAGGCCAACAATGAGCAGTTCTTC.